The next 11 T cell receptor beta chains were all read from a single sample in a study of T cell changes during pregnancy in multiple sclerosis. Libraries were prepared by immunoSEQ multiplex PCR; TCRdb keeps only in-frame clonotypes and omits some of them. Among 50,000 to 55,000 clones, nearly 95% were seen once, and the ten largest hold 0.45% to 0.5%. The starting material was CD4+ T cells from peripheral blood mononuclear cells, obtained in the third trimester of pregnancy. Receptors originate from a female donor with multiple sclerosis, enrolled in a pregnancy study.

The rearrangement uses TRBV15 and TRBJ1-3, with 12 bases that match TRBD1. V shed 2 bases, J shed 7 bases, and the junction held 6 bases outside the gene matches. This CDR3 region has 16 residues. Germline loops: CDR1 LNHNV, CDR2 YYDKDF (reference sequence). This CDR3 is CATSRTGTGGGNTIYF. The CDR3, as DNA: TGTGCCACCAGCAGAACCGGGACAGGGGGCGGGAACACCATATATTTT.

The genes are TRBV18 and TRBJ1-2, with 8 positions matching TRBD1. Germline V gene data show CDR1 as KGHSH and CDR2 as LQKENI. V was pared by 3 bases and J by 4 bases, with 7 bases of the junction left unmatched. The CDR3 totals 15 residues. CDR3 protein: CASSPGRGQPYGYTF. CDR3 nucleotides: TGTGCCAGCTCACCCGGCAGGGGGCAACCCTATGGCTACACCTTC.

The rearrangement uses TRBV19 and TRBJ2-7, with TRBD1 as a possible D gene (5 bases). V was clipped by 4 bases and J by 4 bases, with 5 bases between them. CDR3 length: 11 amino acids. CDR1 is LNHDA, CDR2 SQIVND, per germline (reference sequence). CDR3 bases: TGTGCCAGTAGTACAGGGTACGAGCAGTACTTC. Its protein product is CASSTGYEQYF.

V gene TRBV29-1 combines with J gene TRBJ2-2, with D unclear. Trimming took 4 bases from V and 4 from J, leaving 10 bases between them. This CDR3 contains 13 residues. CDR1 and CDR2 (germline): SQVTM, ANQGSEA. The CDR3 nucleotides are TGCAGCGTTGCGTTAGCCGTCACCGGGGAGCTGTTTTTT. The encoded protein is CSVALAVTGELFF.

V gene TRBV7-2 combines with J gene TRBJ1-4, with 8 bases matching TRBD1. V lost 2 bases and J lost 8; bases outside the gene matches: 4. Germline V lookup: CDR1 SGHTA, CDR2 FQGNSA. The CDR3 is 14 amino acids. Here the CDR3 reads CASSLQGAREKLFF. The CDR3 DNA reads as TGTGCCAGCAGCTTACAGGGGGCGCGGGAAAAACTGTTTTTT.

This chain uses TRBV5-1 with TRBJ2-6, with D possibly being TRBD1 (5 bases). This CDR3 is 19 amino acids long. V was pared by 2 bases and J by 4 bases, with 22 bases between. Germline lookup yields CDR1 SGHRS and CDR2 YFSETQ. The CDR3: CASSFTNQGFRRGANVLTF. DNA for the CDR3: TGCGCCAGCAGCTTTACAAATCAGGGTTTCCGTCGAGGGGCCAACGTCCTGACTTTC.

This rearrangement joins TRBV7-9 to TRBJ1-2; D gene ambiguous. Trimming cost V 5 bases and J 8 bases, with 18 bases left between them. The CDR3 is 14 amino acids. In germline, CDR1 is SEHNR, CDR2 FQNEAQ (reference sequence). CDR3 region: CASSHLDYPNGYTF. The CDR3 coding sequence is TGTGCCAGCAGCCATCTGGACTACCCAAACGGCTACACCTTC.

The J gene is TRBJ2-7, the V gene TRBV4-1; D is unclear. Looked up from germline, CDR1 is MGHRA and CDR2 is YSYEKL. Between the trimmed V and J ends, which lost 3 bases and 2 bases, there was a span of 11 bases. The CDR3 length is 14 residues. The CDR3 DNA is TGCGCCAGCAGCCAGATGGCTCTCACCTACGAGCAGTACTTC. It encodes CASSQMALTYEQYF.

This clone was observed a single time. V and J are TRBV5-4 and TRBJ1-3; a weak D match, TRBD1 (5 bases). This CDR3 is built from 17 residues. The germline gives CDR1 SGHNT, CDR2 YYREEE (reference sequence). Trimming pared 4 bases from V and 0 bases from J, leaving 17 bases between. CDR3 sequence reads: CASSPRQGLYSGNTIYF. The CDR3 nucleotides read TGTGCCAGCAGCCCCCGGCAGGGCCTGTACTCTGGAAACACCATATATTTT.

The chain recombines TRBV7-2 with TRBJ2-2; tentative D call: TRBD2 (5 bases). The CDR3 totals 15 residues. CDR1 SGHTA and CDR2 FQGNSA come from the germline V gene. The V end was cut by 1 base, the J end by 4 bases, with 10 bases between. The CDR3 DNA reads as TGTGCCAGCAGCTTAGGTCTAGCAGTCACCGGGGAGCTGTTTTTT. It is translated as CASSLGLAVTGELFF.

CDR3 sequence (DNA): TGTGCCAGTAGTATAAGCCCGACAGCCGTTGATGGGTATGGCTACACCTTC. Its protein is CASSISPTAVDGYGYTF. This chain links TRBV19 with TRBJ1-2; perhaps TRBD1 as D (5 bases). The CDR3 is made up of 17 amino acids. Germline assignment: CDR1 LNHDA and CDR2 SQIVND (reference sequence). V was clipped by 2 bases and J by 5 bases, with 21 bases between them. The full variable domain, in which reference TRBV19 and TRBJ1-2 provide the parts outside the CDR3, is DGGITQSPKYLFRKEGQNVTLSCEQNLNHDAMYWYRQDPGQGLRLIYYSQIVNDFQKGDIAEGYSVSREKKESFPLTVTSAQKNPTAFYLCASSISPTAVDGYGYTFGSGTRLTVV.